This entry concerns a single TCR beta chain. Data came from immunoSEQ multiplex PCR; TCRdb stores just in-frame clones and leaves some out. The table lists about 35,000 clones, nearly 95% of them singletons. The sample originates from a study of circulating and synovial CD4+ cells in juvenile arthritis. The CDR3 has 16 amino acids. V shed 0 bases and J shed 5 bases, with 17 bases lying between them. Germline V gene lookup returns CDR1 SGDLS and CDR2 YYNGEE. This receptor was identified in a human donor with juvenile idiopathic arthritis. This chain uses TRBV9 with TRBJ1-2; D perhaps matches TRBD1 (5 bases). The source material was CD4+ T cells from blood. The CDR3 DNA follows: TGTGCCAGCAGCGTAGGGGTAGGGGCGCTGGAATATGGCTACACCTTC. Amino acid sequence: CASSVGVGALEYGYTF.